The subject of this entry is one TCR beta chain. What it binds is unknown. The data are from a study of CD8 T cells in ankylosing spondylitis. Study results and limitations: A motif of several highly homologous TCR beta variants was seen as apparently characteristic of ankylosing spondylitis blood.

Germline CDR1 and CDR2: MNHEY and SVGEGT. V was pared by 6 bases and J by 9 bases, with 9 bases between. The CDR3 consists of 11 residues. Quantitative 5'-RACE was performed with molecular barcodes, and it yielded the TCR beta libraries. Via MiXCR, TCRdb re-called the 5' RACE reads, giving one row per CDR3 protein. The table lists hundreds of thousands of distinct CDR3 sequences, around 11% of them singletons. This receptor was identified in a male donor with ankylosing spondylitis. The specimen sequenced was blood, either unsorted or a sorted T cell fraction (not recorded which). The chain combines TRBV6-2 or TRBV6-3 with TRBJ2-1, with no clear D. For the CDR3, the DNA is TGTGCCAGCAGAGAGTGGGGTGAGCAGTTCTTC. This sequence encodes CASREWGEQFF.